The 23 T cell receptor beta chains in this list originate from one sample, sequenced in a study of OX40 agonist ivuxolimab in advanced cancers. Sequencing used immunoSEQ multiplex PCR; TCRdb keeps in-frame clones, though not all of them. The data hold under 80,000 clones, with roughly 86% observed a single time. This material consisted of CD4+ or CD8+ T cells sorted from blood, taken in a trial of the OX40 agonist ivuxolimab. All receptors derive from an adult with an advanced solid tumor such as melanoma, head and neck, liver or kidney cancer.

This clone appeared a few times. This chain connects TRBV27 to TRBJ2-5; TRBD1 matches 8 bases. V lost 2 bases to trimming and J lost 0 bases; unmatched junction nucleotides: 5. Per the germline V gene, CDR1 is MNHEY and CDR2 is SMNVEV (reference sequence). The CDR3 has 16 residues. Here the CDR3 DNA reads TGTGCCAGCAGTTTAAGGGGACAGGTGAACCAAGAGACCCAGTACTTC. This sequence encodes CASSLRGQVNQETQYF.

The chain recombines TRBV19 with TRBJ1-1, with D maybe TRBD1 (6 bases). The CDR3 consists of 16 residues. Germline values: CDR1 LNHDA, CDR2 SQIVND (reference sequence). Trimming removed 3 bases at V and 6 bases at J, with 20 bases between. The CDR3, as DNA: TGTGCCAGTAGTATGTTGGCAGGGGCTGGTGGGGCTGAAGCTTTCTTT. Its translation is CASSMLAGAGGAEAFF. Full variable domain (missing parts from reference TRBV19 and TRBJ1-1): DGGITQSPKYLFRKEGQNVTLSCEQNLNHDAMYWYRQDPGQGLRLIYYSQIVNDFQKGDIAEGYSVSREKKESFPLTVTSAQKNPTAFYLCASSMLAGAGGAEAFFGQGTRLTVV.

This clone was observed a few times. The V call is TRBV28, the J call TRBJ2-2, with TRBD2 identical over 8 bases. V shed 3 bases and J 5 bases; nucleotides not matched to a gene: 11. This CDR3 is 17 amino acids long. Germline CDR1 reads MDHEN; CDR2 reads SYDVKM. The CDR3 loop is CASSFLRVAGSTGELFF. The CDR3 bases are TGTGCCAGCAGTTTCCTCCGGGTAGCGGGGAGTACCGGGGAGCTGTTTTTT.

The sample holds one count of this clone. The rearrangement uses TRBV4-1 and TRBJ1-1; possible D gene TRBD1, 5 bases. This CDR3 spans 18 amino acids. Between the trimmed V and J ends, which lost 0 bases and 6 bases, there was a span of 23 bases. Per the germline V gene, CDR1 is MGHRA and CDR2 is YSYEKL. The CDR3 region is CASSQDRRGRGSGPEAFF. The CDR3 DNA reads TGCGCCAGCAGCCAAGATCGACGAGGGAGGGGTAGCGGACCTGAAGCTTTCTTT.

The rearrangement links TRBV10-1 to TRBJ1-6; TRBD1 aligns across 10 bases. The CDR3 covers 14 residues. V lost 5 bases, J lost 8 bases, and 3 bases stayed unmatched. Germline V CDR1 and CDR2: WNHNN, SYGVQD (reference sequence). The CDR3: CASSLGQGYSPLHF. As DNA, the CDR3 is TGCGCCAGCAGTTTGGGACAGGGGTATTCACCCCTCCACTTT.

This clone came up once. The chain employs TRBV28 and TRBJ1-2, with D unresolved. Germline-derived CDR1 and CDR2 are MDHEN and SYDVKM. The ends were cut back, 3 bases at V and 7 bases at J, with 9 bases in the middle. This CDR3 is built from 12 residues. CDR3: CASSFRTFGYTF. The DNA of the CDR3 is TGTGCCAGCAGTTTCAGGACTTTTGGCTACACCTTC.

The V gene is TRBV30, the J gene TRBJ2-5; weak D call: TRBD2 (5 bases). V was pared by 6 bases and J by 9 bases, with 23 bases between. There are 14 residues in the CDR3. Germline V gene data show CDR1 as GTSNPN and CDR2 as SVGIG (reference sequence). The CDR3 sequence is CACLGSFRGLAQYF. CDR3 nucleotides: TGTGCCTGCCTTGGGAGCTTCCGAGGTTTGGCCCAGTACTTC.

This chain connects TRBV7-2 to TRBJ1-3; tentatively, D is TRBD1 (6 bases). The CDR3 consists of 15 residues. Germline V lookup: CDR1 SGHTA, CDR2 FQGNSA. Trimming took off 5 bases at V and 0 bases at J, with 11 bases between the two ends. CDR3 DNA sequence: TGTGCCAGCAGCCCAACGGGGGCCTCTGGAAACACCATATATTTT. It specifies CASSPTGASGNTIYF.

This clone was seen only once. In DNA form, the CDR3 reads TGCGCCAGCAGCGAAGGACACCCGGCGGATGAGCAGTTCTTC. It is translated as CASSEGHPADEQFF. J is TRBJ2-1 and V is TRBV5-1; D might be TRBD1 (5 bases). With 4 bases removed from V and 8 bases from J, the gap between germline ends came to 16 bases. CDR3 length: 14 residues. CDR1 SGHRS and CDR2 YFSETQ come from the germline V gene. Looking up the rest from reference TRBV5-1 and TRBJ2-1 gives the full variable domain: KAGVTQTPRYLIKTRGQQVTLSCSPISGHRSVSWYQQTPGQGLQFLFEYFSETQRNKGNFPGRFSGRQFSNSRSEMNVSTLELGDSALYLCASSEGHPADEQFFGPGTRLTVL.

V gene TRBV19 combines with J gene TRBJ2-4; D might be TRBD2 (5 bases). This CDR3 spans 12 amino acids. The germline gives CDR1 LNHDA, CDR2 SQIVND (reference sequence). The CDR3 is CAVGVWGNIQYF. The CDR3 DNA sequence: TGTGCGGTGGGAGTGTGGGGAAACATTCAGTACTTC.

This clone has only one observation. The chain links TRBV5-1 to TRBJ2-1; 7 bases agree with TRBD2. After removal of 1 base from V and 0 bases from J, the junction contained 7 bases not matched to a gene. Germline values: CDR1 SGHRS, CDR2 YFSETQ. This CDR3 has 17 amino acids. DNA of the CDR3: TGCGCCAGCAGCTTGACGGGAGGCCCTAGCTCCTACAATGAGCAGTTCTTC. It encodes CASSLTGGPSSYNEQFF.

This clone was recorded a few times. The DNA of the CDR3 is TGCGCCAGCAGTGAGTCGGAAGAAGAGAACACTGAAGCTTTCTTT. Encoded protein: CASSESEEENTEAFF. The chain couples TRBV10-1 to TRBJ1-1; no firm D call. The germline CDR1 and CDR2 sequences are WNHNN and SYGVQD (reference sequence). The V gene lost 0 bases and the J gene lost 1 base, with 9 bases spanning the gap. The CDR3 loop spans 15 amino acids.

The chain employs TRBV5-4 and TRBJ2-7; TRBD1 aligns across 9 bases. V dropped 4 bases and J dropped 2; count of bases not matched to a gene: 7. The germline gives CDR1 SGHNT, CDR2 YYREEE (reference sequence). The length of the CDR3 is 15 residues. The CDR3 loop reads CASSGGQGTTYEQYF. CDR3 DNA: TGTGCCAGCAGCGGGGGACAGGGAACAACCTACGAGCAGTACTTC.

This clone was detected only once. This chain links TRBV6-5 with TRBJ1-5, with a possible D match to TRBD1 (6 bases). Trimming removed 6 bases from V and 2 bases from J, with 14 bases in between. The CDR3 totals 15 residues. Germline values: CDR1 MNHEY, CDR2 SVGAGI. CDR3 in amino acids: CASSPGQLGNQPQHF. CDR3 bases: TGTGCCAGCAGCCCAGGACAGCTTGGCAATCAGCCCCAGCATTTT.

The rearrangement uses TRBV15 and TRBJ1-1, with a tentative D call TRBD1 (5 bases). The CDR3 length is 14 residues. V was clipped by 2 bases and J by 3 bases, with 10 bases between them. CDR1 LNHNV and CDR2 YYDKDF come from the germline V gene (reference sequence). The CDR3, as DNA: TGTGCCACCAGCAGAAGACAGAGGGACACTGAAGCTTTCTTT. It translates to CATSRRQRDTEAFF. The complete variable domain, with remaining parts taken from reference TRBV15 and TRBJ1-1, reads DAMVIQNPRYQVTQFGKPVTLSCSQTLNHNVMYWYQQKSSQAPKLLFHYYDKDFNNEADTPDNFQSRRPNTSFCFLDIRSPGLGDTAMYLCATSRRQRDTEAFFGQGTRLTVV.

V is TRBV9 and J is TRBJ1-5; TRBD1 matches 12 bases. Per the germline V gene, CDR1 is SGDLS and CDR2 is YYNGEE. V was pared by 4 bases and J by 0 bases, with 14 bases of the junction left unmatched. The CDR3 is made up of 20 amino acids. CDR3 coding DNA: TGTGCCAGCAGCACACAAACCAGGGGACAGGGGGCAAATAGCAATCAGCCCCAGCATTTT. It specifies CASSTQTRGQGANSNQPQHF. Variable domain in full (rest from reference TRBV9 and TRBJ1-5): DSGVTQTPKHLITATGQRVTLRCSPRSGDLSVYWYQQSLDQGLQFLIQYYNGEERAKGNILERFSAQQFPDLHSELNLSSLELGDSALYFCASSTQTRGQGANSNQPQHFGDGTRLSIL.

The sample holds a few counts of this clone. This sequence joins TRBV30 and TRBJ1-5; a weak D match, TRBD1 (5 bases). Germline V gene data show CDR1 as GTSNPN and CDR2 as SVGIG (reference sequence). V lost 1 base and J lost 0, with 16 bases in between. The CDR3 runs to 17 residues. The CDR3 protein is CAWSARRGPFSNQPQHF. DNA of the CDR3: TGTGCCTGGAGTGCGAGAAGGGGACCGTTTAGCAATCAGCCCCAGCATTTT.

Only one count was recorded for this clone. The V call is TRBV18, the J call TRBJ2-2, with D possibly being TRBD1 (5 bases). CDR3 length: 14 residues. V lost 5 bases and J 1 base, leaving 8 bases between the germline ends. Germline loops: CDR1 KGHSH, CDR2 LQKENI. CDR3 protein: CASSVQENTGELFF. CDR3 in DNA: TGTGCCAGCTCAGTACAGGAGAACACCGGGGAGCTGTTTTTT.

The chain combines TRBV19 with TRBJ2-5; possible D gene TRBD2, 6 bases. The CDR3 is 14 amino acids. Trimming left V 5 bases short and J 3 bases short, with 13 bases between. The V gene's germline CDR1 is LNHDA and CDR2 SQIVND (reference sequence). CDR3 bases: TGTGCCAGTAGTGCCGCGGGGCTGGAAGAGACCCAGTACTTC. Amino acid sequence: CASSAAGLEETQYF.

The chain has TRBV28 and TRBJ2-2; TRBD2 might be the D (6 bases). Trimming left V 8 bases short and J 4 bases short, with 11 bases between. Germline CDR1 MDHEN, CDR2 SYDVKM. The CDR3 extends over 13 amino acids. Here the CDR3 reads CASERRVTGELFF. CDR3 in DNA: TGTGCCAGCGAAAGGAGGGTCACCGGGGAGCTGTTTTTT.

The rearrangement uses TRBV25-1 and TRBJ2-5; 9 nucleotides align to TRBD2. V shed 1 base, J shed 5 bases, and the junction held 8 bases outside the gene matches. This CDR3 is built from 16 residues. In germline, CDR1 is MGHDK, CDR2 SYGVNS. CDR3 in amino acids: CASSESLAGVAETQYF. The CDR3 DNA reads as TGTGCCAGCAGTGAATCATTAGCGGGAGTAGCGGAGACCCAGTACTTC.

The chain joins TRBV10-3 to TRBJ2-2, with a weak D call TRBD1 (5 bases). Per the germline V gene, CDR1 is ENHRY and CDR2 is SYGVKD. The CDR3 has 12 amino acids. Trimming pared 6 bases from V and 6 bases from J, leaving 8 bases between. CDR3 nucleotides: TGTGCCATCAGCCCGACAGCCGGGGAGCTGTTTTTT. This encodes CAISPTAGELFF.

The V and J genes are TRBV6-1 and TRBJ1-2; tentatively, D is TRBD1 (6 bases). The CDR3 length is 16 residues. Trimming left V 1 base short and J 4 bases short, with 16 bases between. The germline gives CDR1 MNHNS, CDR2 SASEGT. CDR3 sequence (DNA): TGTGCCAGCAGTGAAGGAAGGGGGGCGGGCAGCTATGGCTACACCTTC. Translated, it gives CASSEGRGAGSYGYTF.